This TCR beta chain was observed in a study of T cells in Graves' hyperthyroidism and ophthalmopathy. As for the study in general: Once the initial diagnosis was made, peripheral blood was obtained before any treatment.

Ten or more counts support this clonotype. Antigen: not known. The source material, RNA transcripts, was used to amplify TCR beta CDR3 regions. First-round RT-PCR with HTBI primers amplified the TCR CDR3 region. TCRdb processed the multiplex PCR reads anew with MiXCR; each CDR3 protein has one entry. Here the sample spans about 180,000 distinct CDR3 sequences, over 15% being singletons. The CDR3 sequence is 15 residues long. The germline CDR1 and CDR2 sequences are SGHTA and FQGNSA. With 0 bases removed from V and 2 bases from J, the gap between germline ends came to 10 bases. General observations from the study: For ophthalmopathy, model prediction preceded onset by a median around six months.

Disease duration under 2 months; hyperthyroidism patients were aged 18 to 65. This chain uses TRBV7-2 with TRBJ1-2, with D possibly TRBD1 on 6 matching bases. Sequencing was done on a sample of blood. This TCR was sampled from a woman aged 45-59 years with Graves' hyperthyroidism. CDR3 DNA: TGTGCCAGCAGCTTAGCGAGTACAGGGAACTATGGCTACACCTTC. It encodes CASSLASTGNYGYTF.